Listed below are T cell receptor beta chains from one sample, sequenced in a study of Tregs in tolerant kidney transplant recipients. Profiling relied on immunoSEQ multiplex PCR, and the TCRdb table lists in-frame clones only, not all of them. The data hold 100,000 to 150,000 clones, with roughly nine tenths observed a single time. The sequenced sample consisted of CD4+ T cells from blood. These receptors originate from a human donor in good health. The CDR3 runs from the conserved cysteine through the conserved F or W. Fields, in order: J gene, V gene, CDR3 length, D gene, clone size, CDR3 protein, CDR3 DNA. D genes are given only for firm matches. The size field is filled for only some rows; it gives once, few, many or a size class.

j_gene: TRBJ1-1; v_gene: TRBV6-6; len: 15; d_gene: TRBD1; abundance: .; CDR3aa: CASSPSYRGGSEAFF; CDR3nt: TGTGCCAGCAGCCCTTCCTACAGGGGAGGCTCTGAAGCTTTCTTT
j_gene: TRBJ1-2; v_gene: TRBV4-1; len: 18; d_gene: .; abundance: .; CDR3aa: CASSQVRTHLINGYGYTF; CDR3nt: TGCGCCAGCAGCCAAGTGAGGACCCATCTTATCAACGGGTATGGCTACACCTTC
j_gene: TRBJ1-3; v_gene: TRBV28; len: 15; d_gene: .; abundance: .; CDR3aa: CASSLYKKSGNTIYF; CDR3nt: TGTGCCAGCAGTTTATACAAAAAATCAGGAAACACCATATATTTT
j_gene: TRBJ1-6; v_gene: TRBV7-6; len: 16; d_gene: TRBD1; abundance: .; CDR3aa: CASSPGQAFYNSPLHF; CDR3nt: TGTGCCAGCAGCCCGGGACAGGCCTTCTATAATTCACCCCTCCACTTT
j_gene: TRBJ2-3; v_gene: TRBV5-1; len: 15; d_gene: .; abundance: .; CDR3aa: CASSPDWGGPDTQYF; CDR3nt: TGCGCCAGCAGCCCGGACTGGGGGGGCCCAGATACGCAGTATTTT
j_gene: TRBJ2-2; v_gene: TRBV7-3; len: 14; d_gene: TRBD2; abundance: .; CDR3aa: CASSSGLVDGELFF; CDR3nt: TGTGCCAGCAGCTCGGGACTAGTCGACGGGGAGCTGTTTTTT
j_gene: TRBJ2-7; v_gene: TRBV19; len: 15; d_gene: .; abundance: .; CDR3aa: CASSAQRQASYEQYF; CDR3nt: TGTGCCAGTAGTGCGCAACGACAGGCTTCCTACGAGCAGTACTTC
j_gene: TRBJ2-7; v_gene: TRBV19; len: 14; d_gene: .; abundance: once; CDR3aa: CASRDTLFSYEQYF; CDR3nt: TGTGCCAGTAGGGACACACTTTTCTCCTACGAGCAGTACTTC
j_gene: TRBJ2-3; v_gene: TRBV7-7; len: 13; d_gene: .; abundance: .; CDR3aa: CASSSALIDTQYF; CDR3nt: TGTGCCAGCAGTTCCGCTCTGATAGATACGCAGTATTTT
j_gene: TRBJ1-6; v_gene: TRBV6-1; len: 14; d_gene: TRBD1; abundance: .; CDR3aa: CASRGQGLNSPLHF; CDR3nt: TGTGCCAGCCGAGGACAGGGTTTGAATTCACCCCTCCACTTT
j_gene: TRBJ1-4; v_gene: TRBV29-1; len: 14; d_gene: .; abundance: .; CDR3aa: CSVALTPTNEKLFF; CDR3nt: TGCAGCGTTGCCTTGACCCCAACTAATGAAAAACTGTTTTTT
j_gene: TRBJ2-3; v_gene: TRBV12-2; len: 16; d_gene: .; abundance: once; CDR3aa: CASRLEVAGLTDTQYF; CDR3nt: TGTGCAAGTCGCTTAGAGGTGGCGGGACTCACAGATACGCAGTATTTT
j_gene: TRBJ2-3; v_gene: TRBV18; len: 16; d_gene: .; abundance: .; CDR3aa: CASSPPGADSTDTQYF; CDR3nt: TGTGCCAGCTCACCACCGGGGGCGGATAGCACAGATACGCAGTATTTT
j_gene: TRBJ1-4; v_gene: TRBV4-1; len: 14; d_gene: .; abundance: .; CDR3aa: CASSQALRDEKLFF; CDR3nt: TGCGCCAGCAGCCAAGCTCTGCGTGATGAAAAACTGTTTTTT
j_gene: TRBJ2-1; v_gene: TRBV6-5; len: 14; d_gene: .; abundance: .; CDR3aa: CASSYFMTYNEQFF; CDR3nt: TGTGCCAGCAGTTACTTCATGACTTACAATGAGCAGTTCTTC
j_gene: TRBJ1-2; v_gene: TRBV7-2; len: 14; d_gene: .; abundance: .; CDR3aa: CASSLVGDGYGYTF; CDR3nt: TGTGCCAGCAGCTTAGTTGGGGACGGCTATGGCTACACCTTC
j_gene: TRBJ2-4; v_gene: TRBV19; len: 17; d_gene: .; abundance: .; CDR3aa: CASSAQLAGTIGNIQYF; CDR3nt: TGTGCCAGTAGTGCCCAACTCGCAGGGACCATCGGAAACATTCAGTACTTC
j_gene: TRBJ1-1; v_gene: TRBV2; len: 15; d_gene: .; abundance: .; CDR3aa: CASSEKQGNGAEAFF; CDR3nt: TGTGCCAGCAGCGAAAAACAGGGAAACGGGGCTGAAGCTTTCTTT
j_gene: TRBJ1-4; v_gene: TRBV4-2; len: 16; d_gene: TRBD1; abundance: .; CDR3aa: CASSQLPGQPNEKLFF; CDR3nt: TGTGCCAGCAGCCAGCTACCGGGACAGCCCAATGAAAAACTGTTTTTT
j_gene: TRBJ1-1; v_gene: TRBV5-1; len: 14; d_gene: TRBD1; abundance: .; CDR3aa: CASSPGDRTTEAFF; CDR3nt: TGCGCCAGCAGCCCAGGGGACAGGACGACTGAAGCTTTCTTT
j_gene: TRBJ2-1; v_gene: TRBV5-1; len: 16; d_gene: .; abundance: .; CDR3aa: CASSPLLRDDGNEQFF; CDR3nt: TGCGCCAGCAGCCCCCTCTTGCGGGATGACGGCAATGAGCAGTTCTTC
j_gene: TRBJ1-1; v_gene: TRBV6-5; len: 15; d_gene: .; abundance: .; CDR3aa: CASSYDRGAATEAFF; CDR3nt: TGTGCCAGCAGTTACGACCGGGGCGCGGCCACTGAAGCTTTCTTT
j_gene: TRBJ2-2; v_gene: TRBV18; len: 16; d_gene: TRBD2; abundance: .; CDR3aa: CASSPLAGGNTGELFF; CDR3nt: TGTGCCAGCTCACCACTAGCGGGAGGGAACACCGGGGAGCTGTTTTTT
j_gene: TRBJ1-3; v_gene: TRBV19; len: 16; d_gene: .; abundance: .; CDR3aa: CASSPGQAYSGNTIYF; CDR3nt: TGTGCCAGTAGCCCCGGGCAGGCGTACTCTGGAAACACCATATATTTT
j_gene: TRBJ2-1; v_gene: TRBV19; len: 15; d_gene: TRBD2; abundance: .; CDR3aa: CASSISGGRYNEQFF; CDR3nt: TGTGCCAGTAGTATTTCGGGAGGGCGGTACAATGAGCAGTTCTTC
j_gene: TRBJ2-3; v_gene: TRBV18; len: 16; d_gene: TRBD2; abundance: .; CDR3aa: CASSRSLAGRVDTQYF; CDR3nt: TGTGCCAGCTCCCGCTCCCTAGCGGGACGGGTAGATACGCAGTATTTT
j_gene: TRBJ1-5; v_gene: TRBV7-9; len: 12; d_gene: .; abundance: .; CDR3aa: CASEGSNQPQHF; CDR3nt: TGTGCCAGCGAGGGTAGCAATCAGCCCCAGCATTTT
j_gene: TRBJ2-7; v_gene: TRBV2; len: 13; d_gene: .; abundance: .; CDR3aa: CASSEGTSYEQYF; CDR3nt: TGTGCCAGCAGTGAGGGCACCTCCTACGAGCAGTACTTC
j_gene: TRBJ1-6; v_gene: TRBV5-4; len: 16; d_gene: .; abundance: .; CDR3aa: CASSFGGSSYNSPLHF; CDR3nt: TGTGCCAGCAGCTTCGGGGGAAGCTCCTATAATTCACCCCTCCACTTT
j_gene: TRBJ1-5; v_gene: TRBV2; len: 16; d_gene: TRBD1; abundance: .; CDR3aa: CASNLRGIQSNQPQHF; CDR3nt: TGTGCCAGCAATCTCAGGGGGATTCAAAGCAATCAGCCCCAGCATTTT
j_gene: TRBJ2-7; v_gene: TRBV29-1; len: 12; d_gene: TRBD1; abundance: .; CDR3aa: CSVRQGARKQYF; CDR3nt: TGCAGCGTCCGACAGGGGGCGCGTAAGCAGTACTTC
j_gene: TRBJ1-2; v_gene: TRBV6-1; len: 12; d_gene: .; abundance: .; CDR3aa: CASSWVTYGYTF; CDR3nt: TGTGCCAGCAGCTGGGTTACCTATGGCTACACCTTC
j_gene: TRBJ2-3; v_gene: TRBV2; len: 14; d_gene: TRBD1; abundance: .; CDR3aa: CASSPGQTTDTQYF; CDR3nt: TGTGCCAGCAGTCCGGGACAGACCACAGATACGCAGTATTTT
j_gene: TRBJ2-5; v_gene: TRBV7-8; len: 16; d_gene: TRBD2; abundance: .; CDR3aa: CASSFDPGTSGETQYF; CDR3nt: TGTGCCAGCAGCTTCGATCCCGGGACTAGCGGCGAGACCCAGTACTTC
j_gene: TRBJ2-7; v_gene: TRBV2; len: 15; d_gene: TRBD2; abundance: .; CDR3aa: CASSERSGATYEQYF; CDR3nt: TGTGCCAGCAGTGAGCGGAGCGGGGCGACCTACGAGCAGTACTTC
j_gene: TRBJ2-2; v_gene: TRBV5-1; len: 17; d_gene: .; abundance: .; CDR3aa: CASSDFRGLPDTGELFF; CDR3nt: TGCGCCAGCAGTGATTTCAGGGGTCTACCTGACACCGGGGAGCTGTTTTTT
j_gene: TRBJ2-2; v_gene: TRBV7-9; len: 13; d_gene: .; abundance: .; CDR3aa: CASSLEGPGELFF; CDR3nt: TGTGCCAGCAGCTTGGAGGGTCCCGGGGAGCTGTTTTTT
j_gene: TRBJ2-7; v_gene: TRBV30; len: 13; d_gene: TRBD2; abundance: .; CDR3aa: CAWIGRTRVEQYF; CDR3nt: TGTGCCTGGATCGGAAGGACTAGAGTCGAGCAGTACTTC
j_gene: TRBJ2-1; v_gene: TRBV7-2; len: 15; d_gene: TRBD2; abundance: once; CDR3aa: CASSLWTSGGGEQFF; CDR3nt: TGTGCCAGCAGCCTTTGGACTAGCGGGGGCGGTGAGCAGTTCTTC
j_gene: TRBJ2-7; v_gene: TRBV5-4; len: 13; d_gene: .; abundance: .; CDR3aa: CASRPDLSYEQYF; CDR3nt: TGTGCCAGCAGACCCGACTTATCCTACGAGCAGTACTTC
j_gene: TRBJ2-7; v_gene: TRBV5-1; len: 18; d_gene: TRBD2; abundance: once; CDR3aa: CASRDPGTSGGVAYEQYF; CDR3nt: TGCGCCAGCAGAGACCCCGGGACTAGCGGGGGGGTAGCCTACGAGCAGTACTTC
j_gene: TRBJ2-6; v_gene: TRBV6-5; len: 11; d_gene: .; abundance: .; CDR3aa: CAVSGANVLTF; CDR3nt: TGTGCCGTCTCTGGGGCCAACGTCCTGACTTTC
j_gene: TRBJ2-5; v_gene: TRBV9; len: 17; d_gene: .; abundance: .; CDR3aa: CASSVSDRPFSQETQYF; CDR3nt: TGTGCCAGCAGCGTAAGCGACAGGCCCTTTAGCCAAGAGACCCAGTACTTC